This TCR beta chain appears in the sequencing data of a study of shared clonotypes between healthy human individuals. Regarding the study as a whole: Sharing across four donors was seen in around 5% of naive CD4 clonotypes. Among donors, clonotype sharing was expected to be affected by sequencing depth. Generation probabilities were higher for clonotypes shared across all four sorted-subset donors than for unshared ones.

CDR3 length equals 19 residues. Trimming pared 10 bases from V and 3 bases from J, leaving 33 bases between. The germline V gene has CDR1 SEHNR and CDR2 FQNEAQ (reference sequence). In regard to this clone: The antigen is unknown.

CD45RO negativity and positive selection for CCR7 defined naive CD8 cells, a population that excluded terminally differentiated effector memory CD45RA+ cells. Sequencing used immunoSEQ multiplex PCR; TCRdb keeps in-frame clones, though not all of them. Among about 680,000 clones, just over 90% were seen once, and the ten largest hold 24%. The V and J genes are TRBV7-9 and TRBJ1-2, with D maybe TRBD1 (5 bases). This TCR derives from a man aged 25 to 40 in good health. Sequencing input: naive CD8+ T cells sorted from blood. This chain's CDR3 is CATPGKGERGERWDYGYTF. CDR3 bases: TGTGCCACGCCAGGGAAGGGAGAACGTGGCGAACGATGGGACTATGGCTACACCTTC.